Each of the 25 T cell receptor beta chains below was sequenced from the same sample in a study of beta chain features in type 1 diabetes. The isolated RNA, all of it, was reverse transcribed, so expressed TCRB transcripts were what got sequenced. Clones were sequenced by immunoSEQ multiplex PCR, and TCRdb holds only the in-frame ones, with some missing. The sample lists almost 350,000 clones; less than 9.5% were seen once. The material sequenced was central memory CD4+ T cells from blood. The receptors here all came from a young woman in good health.

The chain has TRBV5-5 and TRBJ2-5; 12 nucleotides agree with TRBD1. V gave up 1 base and J gave up 0 bases; unmatched junction bases: 7. CDR3 length: 18 residues. Looked up from germline, CDR1 is SGHKS and CDR2 is YYEKEE (reference sequence). This CDR3 reads CASSLFPGQGANQETQYF. CDR3 coding DNA: TGTGCCAGCAGCTTGTTCCCGGGACAGGGGGCGAACCAAGAGACCCAGTACTTC.

The chain employs TRBV29-1 and TRBJ2-7; D tentatively reads TRBD1 or TRBD2 (5 bases each). Germline CDR1 is SQVTM and CDR2 is ANQGSEA. The CDR3 runs 12 residues. The V end lost 3 bases, the J end lost 5 bases, and 11 bases lay between the germline ends. CDR3 DNA: TGCAGCGTTGAGAGGGGTTCTAACGAGCAGTACTTC. Its protein product is CSVERGSNEQYF.

Only a few counts were recorded for this clone. The chain joins TRBV11-2 to TRBJ2-3; the D is unclear. Deletions cut 6 bases from V and 9 bases from J, with 10 bases between. The germline V gene encodes CDR1 SGHAT and CDR2 FQNNGV. The CDR3 loop spans 11 amino acids. The CDR3 coding sequence is TGTGCCAGCAGTACCGTTGGCACGCAGTATTTT. Its protein is CASSTVGTQYF.

The CDR3 reads CASSASGTHRSDTQYF. The CDR3 nucleotides read TGTGCCAGCAGCGCCTCCGGGACGCACCGATCAGATACGCAGTATTTT. The chain uses TRBV9 and TRBJ2-3; D is tentatively TRBD1 or TRBD2 (5 bases each). This CDR3 spans 16 amino acids. V lost 3 bases and J 4 bases, leaving 18 bases between the germline ends. The V gene's germline CDR1 is SGDLS and CDR2 YYNGEE. The complete variable domain, with remaining parts taken from reference TRBV9 and TRBJ2-3, reads DSGVTQTPKHLITATGQRVTLRCSPRSGDLSVYWYQQSLDQGLQFLIQYYNGEERAKGNILERFSAQQFPDLHSELNLSSLELGDSALYFCASSASGTHRSDTQYFGPGTRLTVL.

V usage is TRBV19 and J usage is TRBJ1-5; D might be TRBD1 (6 bases). Trimming took off 6 bases at V and 6 bases at J, with 18 bases between the two ends. The CDR3 length is 15 residues. Germline V gene data show CDR1 as LNHDA and CDR2 as SQIVND (reference sequence). CDR3 sequence reads: CASSYGWGASQPQHF. DNA of the CDR3: TGTGCCAGTAGCTATGGTTGGGGGGCTAGTCAGCCCCAGCATTTT.

This clone was seen only a few times. The rearrangement joins TRBV29-1 to TRBJ2-5, with TRBD2 identical over 8 bases. Unmatched junction bases numbered 6, after V lost 5 bases and J lost 4 bases. CDR1 and CDR2 from the germline V gene are SQVTM and ANQGSEA. This CDR3 is built from 13 residues. The CDR3 DNA is TGCAGCGTTCAGCGGGGGCTTGGAGAGACCCAGTACTTC. As protein: CSVQRGLGETQYF. Based on the CDR3 plus reference TRBV29-1 and TRBJ2-5, the full variable domain is SAVISQKPSRDICQRGTSLTIQCQVDSQVTMMFWYRQQPGQSLTLIATANQGSEATYESGFVIDKFPISRPNLTFSTLTVSNMSPEDSSIYLCSVQRGLGETQYFGPGTRLLVL.

The V gene is TRBV5-6, the J gene TRBJ2-2, with 11 bases matching TRBD2. Per germline, CDR1 SGHDT and CDR2 YYEEEE. V shed 4 bases, J shed 5 bases, and the junction held 7 bases outside the gene matches. The CDR3 consists of 16 residues. The chain's CDR3 is CASSTYTSGRTGELFF. For the CDR3, the DNA is TGTGCCAGCAGCACCTACACTAGCGGGAGAACCGGGGAGCTGTTTTTT.

The rearrangement links TRBV7-8 to TRBJ2-1; 7 nucleotides line up with TRBD2. J gave up 0 bases and V 5 bases, and 13 bases lay outside the gene matches. Germline values: CDR1 SGHVS, CDR2 FQNEAQ. The CDR3 is 18 amino acids. In DNA, the CDR3 is TGTGCCAGCAGCAACCCACTAGCGCCAAGCAGCTCCTACAATGAGCAGTTCTTC. It encodes CASSNPLAPSSSYNEQFF.

About this clone itself: At one of its ends the junction is not consistent with the germline gene, which may arise from a read error. J is TRBJ2-5 and V is TRBV6-6; D is possibly TRBD2 (5 bases). The germline gives CDR1 MNHNY, CDR2 SVGAGI (reference sequence). CDR3 length: 13 residues. DNA for the CDR3: TGTGCCAGCAGTTATTACGGGGAAGACACCCAGTACTTC. It specifies CASSYYGEDTQYF.

The chain recombines TRBV29-1 with TRBJ2-5; weak D call: TRBD1 (6 bases). The DNA end lines up better with TRBJ2-7; the J call may be wrong. The CDR3 loop spans 15 amino acids. Germline CDR1 reads SQVTM; CDR2 reads ANQGSEA. This CDR3 reads CSVEKGAGATYEQYF. The CDR3 DNA follows: TGCAGCGTTGAAAAGGGCGCAGGGGCCACCTACGAGCAGTACTTC.

The rearrangement joins TRBV28 to TRBJ2-4; a weak D match, TRBD1 (5 bases). From germline, CDR1 is MDHEN and CDR2 SYDVKM. This CDR3 is 17 amino acids long. V was trimmed by 3 bases and J by 0 bases, leaving 15 bases between them. Here the CDR3 reads CASSFWAGSIAKNIQYF. CDR3 coding DNA: TGTGCCAGCAGTTTTTGGGCAGGGTCGATAGCCAAAAACATTCAGTACTTC.

This clone occurred a few times. This chain connects TRBV13 to TRBJ2-1; D unresolved. V was shortened by 4 bases and J by 9 bases, with 13 bases between the two germline ends. CDR3 length: 13 amino acids. Germline V gene data show CDR1 as PRHDT and CDR2 as FYEKMQ (reference sequence). The CDR3 sequence: CASSSRYSGEQFF. The CDR3 bases are TGTGCCAGCAGCTCCCGCTATAGTGGTGAGCAGTTCTTC.

The chain is built from TRBV2 and TRBJ2-1, with 13 bases lining up with TRBD2. Germline values: CDR1 SNHLY, CDR2 FYNNEI. Unmatched junction bases numbered 1, after V lost 8 bases and J lost 6 bases. The CDR3 loop spans 13 amino acids. CDR3 DNA: TGTGCCAGCGGGACTAGCGGGACCAATGAGCAGTTCTTC. This translates into CASGTSGTNEQFF.

This clone was counted at least ten times. The rearrangement joins TRBV5-1 to TRBJ2-5; 10 nucleotides align to TRBD1. Germline CDR1 is SGHRS and CDR2 is YFSETQ. The CDR3 has 13 amino acids. With V trimmed by 3 bases and J by 7 bases, 3 bases remained unmatched. CDR3 loop: CASSSGTGVTQYF. CDR3 in DNA: TGCGCCAGCAGCTCCGGGACAGGGGTGACCCAGTACTTC. The complete variable domain, with remaining parts taken from reference TRBV5-1 and TRBJ2-5, reads KAGVTQTPRYLIKTRGQQVTLSCSPISGHRSVSWYQQTPGQGLQFLFEYFSETQRNKGNFPGRFSGRQFSNSRSEMNVSTLELGDSALYLCASSSGTGVTQYFGPGTRLLVL.

A few counts support this clone. The chain is built from TRBV19 and TRBJ2-1, with 9 bases aligning to TRBD1. Germline V CDR1 and CDR2: LNHDA, SQIVND (reference sequence). After removal of 7 bases from V and 3 bases from J, the junction contained 4 bases not matched to a gene. The CDR3 has 14 residues. The chain's CDR3 is CASKGTGYYNEQFF. CDR3 sequence (DNA): TGTGCCAGTAAGGGGACAGGGTACTACAATGAGCAGTTCTTC.

This clone was seen many times. The gene calls are TRBV10-3 and TRBJ2-7; D remains ambiguous. Trimming removed 2 bases from V and 1 base from J, with 12 bases in between. CDR1 and CDR2 from the germline V gene are ENHRY and SYGVKD. The CDR3 is 15 residues long. The CDR3: CAISEGMTRSYEQYF. CDR3 bases: TGTGCCATCAGTGAGGGGATGACGAGATCCTACGAGCAGTACTTC.

Details on this clone: Different DNA sequences within this sample yield the same CDR3. The V and J genes are TRBV28 and TRBJ2-7; D ambiguous. The length of the CDR3 is 11 residues. The germline V gene has CDR1 MDHEN and CDR2 SYDVKM. V lost 2 bases and J lost 7, with 6 bases in between. In DNA, the CDR3 is TGTGCCAGCAGTTTAACACGGGAGCAGTACTTC. It translates to CASSLTREQYF.

The chain uses TRBV27 and TRBJ1-2, with 7 bases fitting TRBD1. The CDR3 has 16 amino acids. Germline V gene sequence: CDR1 MNHEY, CDR2 SMNVEV (reference sequence). V trimming: 5 bases; J trimming: 4 bases; junction bases outside the gene matches: 13. The CDR3 here is CASSRRGDRVFYGYTF. As DNA, the CDR3 is TGTGCCAGCAGTCGACGTGGGGACAGAGTTTTCTATGGCTACACCTTC.

This chain joins TRBV7-2 and TRBJ2-7; the match to TRBD1 covers 8 bases. The CDR3 totals 15 residues. Germline assignment: CDR1 SGHTA and CDR2 FQGNSA. V trimming: 1 base; J trimming: 0 bases; junction bases outside the gene matches: 2. The CDR3 DNA reads TGTGCCAGCAGCTTAGGGACAGGGCGCTCCTACGAGCAGTACTTC. Protein product: CASSLGTGRSYEQYF.

The genes are TRBV7-3 and TRBJ2-2; D gene unclear. CDR3 length: 16 residues. Trimming left V 5 bases short and J 1 base short, with 14 bases between. Germline assignment: CDR1 SGHTA and CDR2 FQGTGA. CDR3 in amino acids: CASSPLGFVNTGELFF. The DNA for the CDR3 is TGTGCCAGCAGCCCACTCGGCTTCGTGAACACCGGGGAGCTGTTTTTT.

This clone was found a few times. The gene calls are TRBV7-9 and TRBJ2-5, with 7 bases fitting TRBD2. The CDR3 covers 12 residues. Trimming at V came to 5 bases and at J to 13 bases, leaving 10 bases not matched to a gene. CDR1 is SEHNR and CDR2 is FQNEAQ in the germline V gene (reference sequence). In nucleotides, the CDR3 is TGTGCCAGCAGCACTACGGCGCGACTAGCGTACTTC. It translates to CASSTTARLAYF.

This clone came up a few times. The V and J genes are TRBV7-2 and TRBJ2-3, with 8 bases identical to TRBD2. The V gene's germline CDR1 is SGHTA and CDR2 FQGNSA. V dropped 5 bases and J dropped 4; count of bases not matched to a gene: 11. CDR3 length: 16 residues. This CDR3 is CASSRTRGGRADTQYF. The CDR3 DNA reads as TGTGCCAGCAGCCGAACGCGCGGGGGGCGGGCAGATACGCAGTATTTT.

About this clone: A much larger clone sits a single nucleotide away, making a read error possible. The rearrangement links TRBV6-5 to TRBJ2-3; D unresolved. V dropped 6 bases and J dropped 0 bases, with 1 base sitting between them. The CDR3 is made up of 11 amino acids. Germline CDR1 MNHEY, CDR2 SVGAGI. The CDR3 loop reads CASRSTDTQYF. CDR3 sequence (DNA): TGTGCCAGCAGAAGCACAGATACGCAGTATTTT.

This clone came up a few times. V is TRBV11-3 and J is TRBJ2-1, with D perhaps matching TRBD2 (6 bases). The CDR3 is 14 amino acids. Germline V gene lookup returns CDR1 SGHNT and CDR2 YENEEA. V was trimmed by 5 bases and J by 0 bases, leaving 8 bases between them. CDR3 sequence (DNA): TGTGCCAGCAGCCTCGGGAGCTCCTACAATGAGCAGTTCTTC. Its protein is CASSLGSSYNEQFF.

This clone has just a few counts. V is TRBV5-8 and J is TRBJ2-2; D gene unclear. Germline V lookup: CDR1 SGHTS, CDR2 YDEGEE. The CDR3 is made up of 12 amino acids. The V and J ends lost 6 bases and 6 bases respectively, with 9 bases between them. This chain's CDR3 is CASTPLPGELFF. DNA of the CDR3: TGTGCCAGCACCCCCCTCCCCGGGGAGCTGTTTTTT.